This is a list of T cell receptor beta chains from one sample in a study of cytomegalovirus exposure and HLA in healthy donors. Using immunoSEQ multiplex PCR, the repertoire was profiled, and TCRdb retains in-frame clones only, with some absent. The data show about 33,000 clones, about 53% seen once. The source material was PBMCs. Receptors were obtained from a woman between 40 and 55 years old in good health and CMV-seropositive. CDR3s include the opening cysteine and the closing phenylalanine or tryptophan. The order of the fields is V gene, clone size, J gene, CDR3 length, D gene, CDR3 DNA, CDR3 protein. The D gene is left open where the match is weak. Where a row states a size, it is once, few, many or the class of an expanded clone; other rows omit it.

v_gene: TRBV10-2; abundance: medium-sized; j_gene: TRBJ1-1; len: 13; d_gene: NA; CDR3nt: TGCGCCACCGAGGACTTGATGAACACTGAAGCTTTCTTT; CDR3aa: CATEDLMNTEAFF
v_gene: TRBV19; abundance: few; j_gene: TRBJ2-7; len: 15; d_gene: TRBD2; CDR3nt: TGTGCCAGTAGTTTCCATGACGGGGGGAGGAACGAGCAGTACTTC; CDR3aa: CASSFHDGGRNEQYF
v_gene: TRBV19; abundance: NA; j_gene: TRBJ2-1; len: 12; d_gene: NA; CDR3nt: TGTGCCAGTAGTCCCTTTTACAATGAGCAGTTCTTC; CDR3aa: CASSPFYNEQFF
v_gene: TRBV2; abundance: NA; j_gene: TRBJ1-2; len: 15; d_gene: NA; CDR3nt: TGTGCCAGCACCCCTGCTCAGGGCTCTAGCTATGGCTACACCTTC; CDR3aa: CASTPAQGSSYGYTF
v_gene: TRBV2; abundance: NA; j_gene: TRBJ2-7; len: 16; d_gene: NA; CDR3nt: TGTGCCAGCAGTGAAAGTGGGGGGTATCGGGCGGGCGAGCAGTACTTC; CDR3aa: CASSESGGYRAGEQYF
v_gene: TRBV6-6; abundance: once; j_gene: TRBJ2-7; len: 13; d_gene: TRBD1; CDR3nt: TGTGCCAGCTGGGACAGGGGAATCCACGAGCAGTACTTC; CDR3aa: CASWDRGIHEQYF
v_gene: TRBV18; abundance: NA; j_gene: TRBJ1-4; len: 12; d_gene: NA; CDR3nt: TGTGCCAGCTCACCACCGAGAGAAAAACTGTTTTTT; CDR3aa: CASSPPREKLFF
v_gene: TRBV10-3; abundance: NA; j_gene: TRBJ2-1; len: 15; d_gene: NA; CDR3nt: TGTGCCATCAGTGAGGGGGGGGGCCTTTACAATGAGCAGTTCTTC; CDR3aa: CAISEGGGLYNEQFF
v_gene: TRBV5-1; abundance: NA; j_gene: TRBJ2-1; len: 17; d_gene: TRBD1; CDR3nt: TGCGCCAGCAGCTTGGGGCTTTGGGCAGGGGGTTTGAATGAGCAGTTCTTC; CDR3aa: CASSLGLWAGGLNEQFF
v_gene: TRBV2; abundance: NA; j_gene: TRBJ1-5; len: 13; d_gene: NA; CDR3nt: TGTGCCAGCAGCGTAGGGACATATCAGCCCCAGCATTTT; CDR3aa: CASSVGTYQPQHF
v_gene: TRBV2; abundance: few; j_gene: TRBJ1-1; len: 12; d_gene: TRBD1; CDR3nt: TGTGCCAGTGGACAGGGAAACACTGAAGCTTTCTTT; CDR3aa: CASGQGNTEAFF
v_gene: TRBV30; abundance: NA; j_gene: TRBJ2-3; len: 17; d_gene: TRBD2; CDR3nt: TGTGCCTGGAGTGACCGCGGGGGGATAACTAGCACAGATACGCAGTATTTT; CDR3aa: CAWSDRGGITSTDTQYF
v_gene: TRBV6-1; abundance: NA; j_gene: TRBJ1-1; len: 14; d_gene: NA; CDR3nt: TGTGCCAGCAGTGAAGCGATAGGAGGACAGAATTCATTCTTT; CDR3aa: CASSEAIGGQNSFF
v_gene: TRBV7-8; abundance: NA; j_gene: TRBJ2-7; len: 14; d_gene: NA; CDR3nt: TGTGCCAGCAGCTCCCCGGACAGTCCCTACGAGCAGTACTTC; CDR3aa: CASSSPDSPYEQYF
v_gene: TRBV21-1; abundance: NA; j_gene: TRBJ1-1; len: 17; d_gene: NA; CDR3nt: TGTGCCAGCAGCGAAGGGAGACAGGGGTGCAGAAGGACTGAAGCTTTCTTT; CDR3aa: CASSEGRQGCRRTEAFF
v_gene: TRBV5-6; abundance: NA; j_gene: TRBJ2-7; len: 14; d_gene: NA; CDR3nt: TGTGCCAGCAGCTCCTCTGGCGGGGTATACGAGCAGTACTTC; CDR3aa: CASSSSGGVYEQYF
v_gene: TRBV28; abundance: NA; j_gene: TRBJ1-4; len: 11; d_gene: NA; CDR3nt: TGTGCCAGCAGAGTTCAGGAAAAACTGTTTTTT; CDR3aa: CASRVQEKLFF
v_gene: TRBV9; abundance: NA; j_gene: TRBJ1-6; len: 15; d_gene: TRBD1; CDR3nt: TGTGCCAGCAGCGTAGGGACAGGGGGTAATTCACCCCTCCACTTT; CDR3aa: CASSVGTGGNSPLHF
v_gene: TRBV9; abundance: few; j_gene: TRBJ1-2; len: 15; d_gene: NA; CDR3nt: TGTGCCAGCAGCTACAGTGTATTGTTTAACTATGGCTACACCTTC; CDR3aa: CASSYSVLFNYGYTF
v_gene: TRBV25-1; abundance: NA; j_gene: TRBJ1-4; len: 16; d_gene: NA; CDR3nt: TGTGCCAGCAGTGTACCGCAGACTCCAACTAATGAAAAACTGTTTTTT; CDR3aa: CASSVPQTPTNEKLFF
v_gene: TRBV6-4; abundance: NA; j_gene: TRBJ1-5; len: 13; d_gene: TRBD1; CDR3nt: TGTGCCAGCAGTTCGGACAGGGGAGGGCCCCAGCATTTT; CDR3aa: CASSSDRGGPQHF
v_gene: TRBV5-4; abundance: NA; j_gene: TRBJ2-2; len: 15; d_gene: TRBD1; CDR3nt: TGTGCCAGCAGCCGGGACAGATCCAACACCGGGGAGCTGTTTTTT; CDR3aa: CASSRDRSNTGELFF
v_gene: TRBV28; abundance: few; j_gene: TRBJ1-5; len: 15; d_gene: NA; CDR3nt: TGTGCCAGCAGTACGAGAAAGGAGCGCAATCAGCCCCAGCATTTT; CDR3aa: CASSTRKERNQPQHF
v_gene: TRBV6-5; abundance: NA; j_gene: TRBJ1-2; len: 14; d_gene: TRBD1; CDR3nt: TGTGCCACTCGGGGCAGTCAGGGGGGCTATGGCTACACCTTC; CDR3aa: CATRGSQGGYGYTF
v_gene: TRBV6-6; abundance: NA; j_gene: TRBJ2-1; len: 15; d_gene: NA; CDR3nt: TGTGCCAGCAGTTACTCGTCAGGGTCCTACAATGAGCAGTTCTTC; CDR3aa: CASSYSSGSYNEQFF
v_gene: TRBV6-1; abundance: few; j_gene: TRBJ1-5; len: 14; d_gene: NA; CDR3nt: TGTGCCAGCAGTGAAAATCCCACAAATCAGCCCCAGCATTTT; CDR3aa: CASSENPTNQPQHF
v_gene: TRBV4-3; abundance: NA; j_gene: TRBJ1-4; len: 16; d_gene: TRBD1; CDR3nt: TGCGCCAGCAGCCTTTCGCCGGGACAGGCGTCAGAAAAACTGTTTTTT; CDR3aa: CASSLSPGQASEKLFF
v_gene: TRBV4-3; abundance: few; j_gene: TRBJ1-2; len: 15; d_gene: NA; CDR3nt: TGCGCCAGCAGCCAAATCTCTAGACAGAGCTATGGCTACACCTTC; CDR3aa: CASSQISRQSYGYTF
v_gene: TRBV7-3; abundance: medium-sized; j_gene: TRBJ2-3; len: 14; d_gene: NA; CDR3nt: TGTGCCAGCAGCTTAACGTTACAGGCAGATACGCAGTATTTT; CDR3aa: CASSLTLQADTQYF
v_gene: TRBV28; abundance: NA; j_gene: TRBJ1-2; len: 17; d_gene: TRBD1; CDR3nt: TGTGCCAGCAGTTTCTCACCCAGACAGGGGTGGAACTATGGCTACACCTTC; CDR3aa: CASSFSPRQGWNYGYTF
v_gene: TRBV25-1; abundance: NA; j_gene: TRBJ2-7; len: 13; d_gene: NA; CDR3nt: TGTGCCAGCAGTGAGTCCGCCCTACTTGAGCAGTACTTC; CDR3aa: CASSESALLEQYF
v_gene: TRBV11-3; abundance: few; j_gene: TRBJ2-3; len: 15; d_gene: NA; CDR3nt: TGTGCCAGCAGCTTGGATGCGACTAGGACAGATACGCAGTATTTT; CDR3aa: CASSLDATRTDTQYF
v_gene: TRBV6-6; abundance: few; j_gene: TRBJ1-5; len: 12; d_gene: NA; CDR3nt: TGTGCCAGCAGTTACCTAAATCAGCCCCAGCATTTT; CDR3aa: CASSYLNQPQHF
v_gene: TRBV6-1; abundance: few; j_gene: TRBJ2-2; len: 12; d_gene: TRBD1; CDR3nt: TGTGCCAGCAGGACAGGGGCCGGGGAGCTGTTTTTT; CDR3aa: CASRTGAGELFF
v_gene: TRBV19; abundance: NA; j_gene: TRBJ1-5; len: 13; d_gene: NA; CDR3nt: TGTGCCAGTAGTTCACAAAGGGGCCAGCCCCAGCATTTT; CDR3aa: CASSSQRGQPQHF
v_gene: TRBV16; abundance: NA; j_gene: TRBJ1-5; len: 13; d_gene: NA; CDR3nt: TGTGCCAGCAGCCCAGGGATCGGTCAGCCCCAGCATTTT; CDR3aa: CASSPGIGQPQHF
v_gene: TRBV4-2; abundance: NA; j_gene: TRBJ2-5; len: 18; d_gene: TRBD2; CDR3nt: TGTGCCAGCAGCCAAGAGCGGGCTCGGACTAGCGGGGTGGAGACCCAGTACTTC; CDR3aa: CASSQERARTSGVETQYF
v_gene: TRBV19; abundance: few; j_gene: TRBJ2-1; len: 15; d_gene: TRBD2; CDR3nt: TGTGCCAGCATGGGGGCTAGCGGGTCCTACAATGAGCAGTTCTTC; CDR3aa: CASMGASGSYNEQFF
v_gene: TRBV18; abundance: NA; j_gene: TRBJ2-7; len: 13; d_gene: TRBD1; CDR3nt: TGTGCCAGCCGCCGGGACAGCTCCTACGAGCAGTACTTC; CDR3aa: CASRRDSSYEQYF
v_gene: TRBV29-1; abundance: few; j_gene: TRBJ1-2; len: 15; d_gene: TRBD1; CDR3nt: TGCAGCGTTGAAGGCGGGACAGGGGGCTACTATGGCTACACCTTC; CDR3aa: CSVEGGTGGYYGYTF
v_gene: TRBV5-8; abundance: NA; j_gene: TRBJ1-1; len: 15; d_gene: TRBD1; CDR3nt: TGTGCCAGCAGCGACCGACAGGGCCTCTACACTGAAGCTTTCTTT; CDR3aa: CASSDRQGLYTEAFF
v_gene: TRBV4-3; abundance: NA; j_gene: TRBJ2-3; len: 14; d_gene: NA; CDR3nt: TGCGCCAGCAGCCCATCCGGGATTGCAGATACGCAGTATTTT; CDR3aa: CASSPSGIADTQYF
v_gene: TRBV5-4; abundance: NA; j_gene: TRBJ1-3; len: 18; d_gene: TRBD1; CDR3nt: TGTGCCAGCAGCTCGGCGCGCCGGGACAGGGGGACTGGAAACACCATATATTTT; CDR3aa: CASSSARRDRGTGNTIYF
v_gene: TRBV5-5; abundance: few; j_gene: TRBJ2-7; len: 13; d_gene: TRBD2; CDR3nt: TGTGCCAGCAGCGGACTAGCGGGGGCGCGGCGTTACTTC; CDR3aa: CASSGLAGARRYF
v_gene: TRBV18; abundance: NA; j_gene: TRBJ1-2; len: 13; d_gene: TRBD1; CDR3nt: TGTGCCAGCTCGATACAGGGGGACTATGGCTACACCTTC; CDR3aa: CASSIQGDYGYTF
v_gene: TRBV10-3; abundance: few; j_gene: TRBJ2-3; len: 15; d_gene: TRBD2; CDR3nt: TGTGCCATCAGTGGTAAAGCGGGGGGTATAGATACGCAGTATTTT; CDR3aa: CAISGKAGGIDTQYF
v_gene: TRBV7-8; abundance: NA; j_gene: TRBJ2-2; len: 15; d_gene: TRBD1; CDR3nt: TGTGCCAGCAGCCGGACAGGGGGCGCTGGCGGGGAGCTGTTTTTT; CDR3aa: CASSRTGGAGGELFF
v_gene: TRBV13; abundance: few; j_gene: TRBJ2-5; len: 14; d_gene: NA; CDR3nt: TGTGCCAGCAGCCTCCCCGGGGGTTCAGAGACCCAGTACTTC; CDR3aa: CASSLPGGSETQYF
v_gene: TRBV19; abundance: few; j_gene: TRBJ1-2; len: 13; d_gene: NA; CDR3nt: TGTGCCAGTAGTATGCCCGGGGTCTATGGCTACACCTTC; CDR3aa: CASSMPGVYGYTF